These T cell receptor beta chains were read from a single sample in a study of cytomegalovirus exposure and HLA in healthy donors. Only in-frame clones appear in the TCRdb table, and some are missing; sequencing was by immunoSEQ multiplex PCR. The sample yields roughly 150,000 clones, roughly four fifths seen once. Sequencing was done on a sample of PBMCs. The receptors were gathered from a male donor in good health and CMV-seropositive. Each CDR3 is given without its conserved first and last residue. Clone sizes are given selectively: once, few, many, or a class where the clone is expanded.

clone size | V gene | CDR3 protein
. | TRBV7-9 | ASSLTRDRARYEQY
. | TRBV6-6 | ASSPSGSSYEQY
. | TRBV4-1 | ASSQGGGSNSPLH
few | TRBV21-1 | ASSKGQDTEAF
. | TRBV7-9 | ASSRLSSLERYNEQF
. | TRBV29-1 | SVGLAGNTGELF
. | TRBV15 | ATSTPDSVRF
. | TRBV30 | AWDNRPMNTEAF
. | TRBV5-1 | ASSQGVYEQF
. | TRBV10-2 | ASTRSGLAAGHNEQF
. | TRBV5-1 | ASSLRGGDYEQY
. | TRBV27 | ASSIEQGAQNYGYT
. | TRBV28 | ASTPTGRGGYT
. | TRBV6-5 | ASSYRTGVYNEQF